This TCR beta chain is from a study of breast tumors, draining lymph nodes, adjacent tissues. General study findings and limits: Tumor and nontumor repertoires were significantly more similar in luminal-like than in basal-like breast cancer. The lymph node origin of tumor T cells was framed as consistent with a hypothesis, not demonstrated. Tumor TCR diversity was below lymph nodes but above nontumor tissue.

This clonotype was recorded many times. Its target is unknown. Samples came from axillary lymph nodes draining the breast cancer. TCRdb re-called the multiplex PCR reads through MiXCR, storing one row per CDR3 protein. This sample has 65,000 to 80,000 distinct CDR3 sequences, with around 20% found just once. With V trimmed by 8 bases and J by 5 bases, 6 bases remained unmatched. The CDR3 loop spans 13 amino acids. This receptor was obtained from a female donor with breast cancer. Some clones in this sample may be carry-over from other donors' samples. The chain has TRBV12-3 or TRBV12-4 and TRBJ1-5, with 7 nucleotides matching TRBD1. The sample comprised axillary lymph node tissue. The CDR3 region has the DNA TGTGCCAGCGACAGGGCAAAGGATCAGCCCCAGCATTTT. This encodes CASDRAKDQPQHF.